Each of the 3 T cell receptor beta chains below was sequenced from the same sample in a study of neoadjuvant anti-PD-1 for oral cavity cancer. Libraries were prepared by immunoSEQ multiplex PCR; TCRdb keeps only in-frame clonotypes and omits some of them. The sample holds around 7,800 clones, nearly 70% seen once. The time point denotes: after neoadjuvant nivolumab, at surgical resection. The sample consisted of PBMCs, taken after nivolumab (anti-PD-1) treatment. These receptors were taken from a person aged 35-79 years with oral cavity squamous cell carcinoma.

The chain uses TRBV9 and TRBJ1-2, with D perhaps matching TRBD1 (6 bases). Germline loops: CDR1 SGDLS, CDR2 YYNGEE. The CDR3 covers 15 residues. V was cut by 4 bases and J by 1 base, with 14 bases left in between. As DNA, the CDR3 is TGTGCCAGCAGCCCCCGGGACATTATTAACTATGGCTACACCTTC. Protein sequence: CASSPRDIINYGYTF.

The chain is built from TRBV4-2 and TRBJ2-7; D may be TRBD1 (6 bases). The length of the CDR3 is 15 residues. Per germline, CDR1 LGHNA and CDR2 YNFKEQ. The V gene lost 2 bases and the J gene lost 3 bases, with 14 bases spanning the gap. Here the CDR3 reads CASSQPQGYRYEQYF. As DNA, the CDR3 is TGTGCCAGCAGCCAACCCCAGGGGTACCGCTACGAGCAGTACTTC.

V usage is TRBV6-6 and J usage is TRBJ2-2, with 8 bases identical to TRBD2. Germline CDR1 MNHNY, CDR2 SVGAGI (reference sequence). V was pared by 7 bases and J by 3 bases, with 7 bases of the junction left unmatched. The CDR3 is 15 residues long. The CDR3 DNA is TGTGCCAGCAAGACGGGGGGGTCTCACACCGGGGAGCTGTTTTTT. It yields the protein CASKTGGSHTGELFF.